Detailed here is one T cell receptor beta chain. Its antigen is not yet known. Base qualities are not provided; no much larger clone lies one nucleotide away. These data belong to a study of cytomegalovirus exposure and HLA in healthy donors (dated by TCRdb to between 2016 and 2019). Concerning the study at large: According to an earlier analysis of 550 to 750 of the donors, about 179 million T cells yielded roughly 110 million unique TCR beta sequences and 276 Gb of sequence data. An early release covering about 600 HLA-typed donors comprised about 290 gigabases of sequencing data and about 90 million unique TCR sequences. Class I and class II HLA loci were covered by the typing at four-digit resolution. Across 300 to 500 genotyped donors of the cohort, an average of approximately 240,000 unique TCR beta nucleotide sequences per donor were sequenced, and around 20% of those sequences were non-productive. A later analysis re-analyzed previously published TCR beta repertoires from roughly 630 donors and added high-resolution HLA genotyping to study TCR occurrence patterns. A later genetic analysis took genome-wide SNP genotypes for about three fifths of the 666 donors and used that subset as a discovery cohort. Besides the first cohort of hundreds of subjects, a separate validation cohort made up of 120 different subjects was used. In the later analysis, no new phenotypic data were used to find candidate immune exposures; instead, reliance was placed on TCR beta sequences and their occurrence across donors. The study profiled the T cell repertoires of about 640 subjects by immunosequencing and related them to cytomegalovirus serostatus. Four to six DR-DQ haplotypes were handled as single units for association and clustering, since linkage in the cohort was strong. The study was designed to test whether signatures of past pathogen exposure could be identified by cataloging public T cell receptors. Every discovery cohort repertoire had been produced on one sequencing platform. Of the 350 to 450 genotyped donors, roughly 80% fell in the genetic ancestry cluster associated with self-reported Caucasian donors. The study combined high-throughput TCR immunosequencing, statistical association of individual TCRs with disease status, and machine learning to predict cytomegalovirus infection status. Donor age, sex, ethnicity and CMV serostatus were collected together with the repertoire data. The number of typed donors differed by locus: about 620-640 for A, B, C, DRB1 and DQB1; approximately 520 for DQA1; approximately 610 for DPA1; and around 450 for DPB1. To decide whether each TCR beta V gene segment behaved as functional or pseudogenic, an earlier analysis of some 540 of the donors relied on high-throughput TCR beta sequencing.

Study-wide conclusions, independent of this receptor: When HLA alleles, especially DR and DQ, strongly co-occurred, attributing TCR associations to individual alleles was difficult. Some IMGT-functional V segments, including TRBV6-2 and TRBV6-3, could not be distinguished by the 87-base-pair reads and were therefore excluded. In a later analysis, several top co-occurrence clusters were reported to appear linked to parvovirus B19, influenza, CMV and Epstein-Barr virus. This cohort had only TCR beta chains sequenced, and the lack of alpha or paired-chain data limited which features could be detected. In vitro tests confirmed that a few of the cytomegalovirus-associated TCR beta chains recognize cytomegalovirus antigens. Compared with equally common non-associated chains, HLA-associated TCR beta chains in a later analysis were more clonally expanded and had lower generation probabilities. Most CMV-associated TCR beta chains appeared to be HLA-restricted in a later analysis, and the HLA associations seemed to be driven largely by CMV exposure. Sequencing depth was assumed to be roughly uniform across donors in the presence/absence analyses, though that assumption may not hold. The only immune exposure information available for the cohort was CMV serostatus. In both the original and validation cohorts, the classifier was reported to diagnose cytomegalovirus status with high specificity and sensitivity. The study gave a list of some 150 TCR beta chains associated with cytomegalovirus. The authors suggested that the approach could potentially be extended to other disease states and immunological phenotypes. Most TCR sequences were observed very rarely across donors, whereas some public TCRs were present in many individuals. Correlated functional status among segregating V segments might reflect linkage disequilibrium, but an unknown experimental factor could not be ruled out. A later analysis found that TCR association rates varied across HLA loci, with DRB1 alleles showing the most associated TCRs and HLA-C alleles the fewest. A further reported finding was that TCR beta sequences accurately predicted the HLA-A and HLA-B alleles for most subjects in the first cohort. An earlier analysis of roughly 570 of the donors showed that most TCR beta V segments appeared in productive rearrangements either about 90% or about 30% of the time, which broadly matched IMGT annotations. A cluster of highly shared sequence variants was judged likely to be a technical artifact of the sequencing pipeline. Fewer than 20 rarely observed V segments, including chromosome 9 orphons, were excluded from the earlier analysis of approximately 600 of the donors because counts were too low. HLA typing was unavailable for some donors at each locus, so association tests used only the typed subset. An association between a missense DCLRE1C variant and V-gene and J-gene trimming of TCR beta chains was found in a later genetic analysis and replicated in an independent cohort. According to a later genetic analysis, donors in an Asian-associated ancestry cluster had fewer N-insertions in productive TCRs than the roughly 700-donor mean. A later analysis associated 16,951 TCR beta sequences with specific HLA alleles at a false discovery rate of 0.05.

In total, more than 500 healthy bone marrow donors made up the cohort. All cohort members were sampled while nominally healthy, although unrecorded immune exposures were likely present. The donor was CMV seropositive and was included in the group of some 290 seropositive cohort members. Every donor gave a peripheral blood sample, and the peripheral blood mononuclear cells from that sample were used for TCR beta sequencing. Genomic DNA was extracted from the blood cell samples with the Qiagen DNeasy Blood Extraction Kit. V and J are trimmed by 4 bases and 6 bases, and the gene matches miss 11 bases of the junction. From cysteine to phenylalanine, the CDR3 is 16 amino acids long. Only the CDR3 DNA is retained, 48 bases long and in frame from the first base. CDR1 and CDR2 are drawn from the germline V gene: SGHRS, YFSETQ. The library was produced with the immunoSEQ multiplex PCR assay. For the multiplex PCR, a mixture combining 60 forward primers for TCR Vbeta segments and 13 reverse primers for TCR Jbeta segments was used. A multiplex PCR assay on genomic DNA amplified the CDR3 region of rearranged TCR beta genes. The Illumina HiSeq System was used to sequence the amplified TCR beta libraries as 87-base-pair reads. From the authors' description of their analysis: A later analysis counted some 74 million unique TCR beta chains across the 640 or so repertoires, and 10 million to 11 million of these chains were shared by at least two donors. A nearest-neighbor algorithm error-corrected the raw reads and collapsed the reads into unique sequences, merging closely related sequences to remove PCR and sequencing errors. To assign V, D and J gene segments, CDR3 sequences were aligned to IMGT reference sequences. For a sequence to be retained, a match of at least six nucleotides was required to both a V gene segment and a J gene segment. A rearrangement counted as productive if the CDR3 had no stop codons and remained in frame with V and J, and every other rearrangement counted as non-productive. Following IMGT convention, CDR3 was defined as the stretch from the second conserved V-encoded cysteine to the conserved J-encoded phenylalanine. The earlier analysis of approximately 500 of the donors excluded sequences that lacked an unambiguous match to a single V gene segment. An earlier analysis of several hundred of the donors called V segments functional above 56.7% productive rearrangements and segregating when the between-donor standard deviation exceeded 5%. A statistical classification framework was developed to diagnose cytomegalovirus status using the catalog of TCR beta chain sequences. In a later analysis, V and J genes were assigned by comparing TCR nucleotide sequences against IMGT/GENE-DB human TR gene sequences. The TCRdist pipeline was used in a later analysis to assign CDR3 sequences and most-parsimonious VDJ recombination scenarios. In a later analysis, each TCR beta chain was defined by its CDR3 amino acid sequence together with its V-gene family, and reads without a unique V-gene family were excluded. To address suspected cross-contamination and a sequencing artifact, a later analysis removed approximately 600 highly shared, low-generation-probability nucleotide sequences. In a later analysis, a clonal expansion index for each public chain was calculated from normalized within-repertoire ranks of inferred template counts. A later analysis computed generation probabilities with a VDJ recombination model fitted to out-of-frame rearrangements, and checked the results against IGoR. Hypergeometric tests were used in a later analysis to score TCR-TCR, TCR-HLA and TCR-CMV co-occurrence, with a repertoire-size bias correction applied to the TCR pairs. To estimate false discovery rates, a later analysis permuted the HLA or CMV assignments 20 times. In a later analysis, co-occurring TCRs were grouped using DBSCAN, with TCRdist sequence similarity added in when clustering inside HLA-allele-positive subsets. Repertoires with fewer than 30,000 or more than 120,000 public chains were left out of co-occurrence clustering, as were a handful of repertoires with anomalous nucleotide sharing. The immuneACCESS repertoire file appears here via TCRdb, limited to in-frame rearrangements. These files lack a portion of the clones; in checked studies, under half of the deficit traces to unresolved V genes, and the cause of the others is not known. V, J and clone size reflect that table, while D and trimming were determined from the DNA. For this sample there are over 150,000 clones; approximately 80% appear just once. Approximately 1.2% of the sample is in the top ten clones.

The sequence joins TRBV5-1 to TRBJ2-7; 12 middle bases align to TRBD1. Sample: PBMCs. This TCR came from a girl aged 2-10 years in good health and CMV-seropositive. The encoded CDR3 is CASSMGFGTGGCEQYF. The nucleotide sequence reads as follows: TGCGCCAGCAGCATGGGATTTGGGACAGGGGGCTGCGAGCAGTACTTC.